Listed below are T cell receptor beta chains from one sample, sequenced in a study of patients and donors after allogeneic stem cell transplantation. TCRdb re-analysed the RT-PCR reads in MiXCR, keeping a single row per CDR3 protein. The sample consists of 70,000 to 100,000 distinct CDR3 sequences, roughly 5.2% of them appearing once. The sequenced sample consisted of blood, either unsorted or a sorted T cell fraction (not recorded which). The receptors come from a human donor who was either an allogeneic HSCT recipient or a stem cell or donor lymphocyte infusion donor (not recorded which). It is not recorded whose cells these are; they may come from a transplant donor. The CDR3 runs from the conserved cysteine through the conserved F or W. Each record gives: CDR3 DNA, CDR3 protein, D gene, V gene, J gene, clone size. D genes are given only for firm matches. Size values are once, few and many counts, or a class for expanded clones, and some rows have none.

CDR3 DNA: TGTGCCAGCAGCTTAGGGACCGCCAATCAGCCCCAGCATTTT
CDR3 protein: CASSLGTANQPQHF
D gene: -
V gene: TRBV7-9
J gene: TRBJ1-5
clone size: many

CDR3 DNA: TGCAGTGCTACCATTACAGGGGGAAACGATCAGCCCCAGCATTTT
CDR3 protein: CSATITGGNDQPQHF
D gene: TRBD1
V gene: TRBV20-1
J gene: TRBJ1-5
clone size: many

CDR3 DNA: TGTGCCAGCATGGCACAGGTACAAAACACTGAAGCTTTCTTT
CDR3 protein: CASMAQVQNTEAFF
D gene: -
V gene: TRBV2
J gene: TRBJ1-1
clone size: many

CDR3 DNA: TGCAGTGCTAGAGATCGCTGGCGGGATCCGCTCTTC
CDR3 protein: CSARDRWRDPLF
D gene: -
V gene: TRBV20-1
J gene: TRBJ2-1
clone size: many

CDR3 DNA: TGTGCCAGCAGCTTTTCAGCGGTACTCGATGAGCAGTTCTTC
CDR3 protein: CASSFSAVLDEQFF
D gene: -
V gene: TRBV11-3
J gene: TRBJ2-1
clone size: many

CDR3 DNA: TGTGCCAGCAGCGCCCTTAACTATGGCTACACCTTC
CDR3 protein: CASSALNYGYTF
D gene: -
V gene: TRBV9
J gene: TRBJ1-2
clone size: many

CDR3 DNA: TGCGCCAGCAGCGAAGGACACGGCAATCAGCCCCAGCATTTT
CDR3 protein: CASSEGHGNQPQHF
D gene: -
V gene: TRBV5-1
J gene: TRBJ1-5
clone size: -

CDR3 DNA: TGTGCCAGTAGTACGCCAGGGAGACCGAACTATGGCTACACCTTC
CDR3 protein: CASSTPGRPNYGYTF
D gene: -
V gene: TRBV19
J gene: TRBJ1-2
clone size: few

CDR3 DNA: TGTGCCAGCAGTGAAATTCAAATGAGGGGAGATGATGAGCAGTTCTTC
CDR3 protein: CASSEIQMRGDDEQFF
D gene: -
V gene: TRBV6-1
J gene: TRBJ2-1
clone size: -

CDR3 DNA: TGCAGTGCTAGAGATCCCCGACTCGGGGGATTGGGTGAGCAGTTCTTC
CDR3 protein: CSARDPRLGGLGEQFF
D gene: -
V gene: TRBV20-1
J gene: TRBJ2-1
clone size: many

CDR3 DNA: TGTGCCAGCAGCTTCGGGACGGTCTACAATGAGCAGTTCTTC
CDR3 protein: CASSFGTVYNEQFF
D gene: -
V gene: TRBV7-3
J gene: TRBJ2-1
clone size: -

CDR3 DNA: TGTGCCACCCACTCAAGCGGGGGTCCCAATGAGCAGTTCTTC
CDR3 protein: CATHSSGGPNEQFF
D gene: TRBD2
V gene: TRBV5-6
J gene: TRBJ2-1
clone size: many

CDR3 DNA: TGTGCCAGCAGTCCCCAAAAGAAGACATTCGAGAATTCACCCCTCCACTTT
CDR3 protein: CASSPQKKTFENSPLHF
D gene: -
V gene: TRBV27
J gene: TRBJ1-6
clone size: -

CDR3 DNA: TGTGCCAGCAGTTCGTTGTCACTCAGGGCCGGGGAGCTGTTTTTT
CDR3 protein: CASSSLSLRAGELFF
D gene: -
V gene: TRBV28
J gene: TRBJ2-2
clone size: many

CDR3 DNA: TGTGCCAGCAGTTCGGCCGGGGGGGCAGACGAGCAGTACTTC
CDR3 protein: CASSSAGGADEQYF
D gene: TRBD2
V gene: TRBV28
J gene: TRBJ2-7
clone size: many

CDR3 DNA: TGTGCCAGCAGTGTCCGCGGGAGGACTCGGGACATTCAGTACTTC
CDR3 protein: CASSVRGRTRDIQYF
D gene: TRBD2
V gene: TRBV6-1
J gene: TRBJ2-4
clone size: many

CDR3 DNA: TGCGCCAGCAGCTTGGAGTCAGGGGAGCAGCCCCAGCATTTT
CDR3 protein: CASSLESGEQPQHF
D gene: -
V gene: TRBV5-1
J gene: TRBJ1-5
clone size: many

CDR3 DNA: TGCGCCAGCAGCCAGAACAGGGACCTAGGGCAGTTCTTC
CDR3 protein: CASSQNRDLGQFF
D gene: -
V gene: TRBV10-1
J gene: TRBJ2-1
clone size: few

CDR3 DNA: TGTGCCAGCAGCCTCCCCGGGGGAGAGACCCAGTACTTC
CDR3 protein: CASSLPGGETQYF
D gene: -
V gene: TRBV11-2
J gene: TRBJ2-5
clone size: -

CDR3 DNA: TGCAGTGCTACTAGGACTAGCGGCTCCTACGAGCAGTACTTC
CDR3 protein: CSATRTSGSYEQYF
D gene: TRBD2
V gene: TRBV20-1
J gene: TRBJ2-7
clone size: -

CDR3 DNA: TGTGCCAGCAGTTTAGCGGGACAGGGGCGGTCACCCCTCCACTTT
CDR3 protein: CASSLAGQGRSPLHF
D gene: TRBD1
V gene: TRBV12-3/TRBV12-4
J gene: TRBJ1-6
clone size: many

CDR3 DNA: TGCGCCAGCAGCCTTCTATCTAGCGGGAGGTACGGAGAGACCCAGTACTTC
CDR3 protein: CASSLLSSGRYGETQYF
D gene: TRBD2
V gene: TRBV5-1
J gene: TRBJ2-5
clone size: many

CDR3 DNA: TGCAGTGCCAACGGAGCGGGGGGGGAAGACACGGACACAGATACGCAGTATTTT
CDR3 protein: CSANGAGGEDTDTDTQYF
D gene: TRBD2
V gene: TRBV20-1
J gene: TRBJ2-3
clone size: many

CDR3 DNA: TGTGCCACCAGTCACGGGAGAGTGGCTGAGCAGTTCTTC
CDR3 protein: CATSHGRVAEQFF
D gene: -
V gene: TRBV27
J gene: TRBJ2-1
clone size: -

CDR3 DNA: TGTGCCAGCCCGCCAAGCCGAAGTAGTGGCGGAGAGGGGGATAATGAGCAGTTCTTC
CDR3 protein: CASPPSRSSGGEGDNEQFF
D gene: -
V gene: TRBV11-1
J gene: TRBJ2-1
clone size: -

CDR3 DNA: TGTGCCAGCAGTCTGCGCGGGGGGGTCTCTTACGAGCAGTACTTC
CDR3 protein: CASSLRGGVSYEQYF
D gene: TRBD2
V gene: TRBV6-1
J gene: TRBJ2-7
clone size: many

CDR3 DNA: TGTGCCATCAGTGAAGGACTAGATAGTCCCGGGGAGCTGTTTTTT
CDR3 protein: CAISEGLDSPGELFF
D gene: TRBD2
V gene: TRBV10-3
J gene: TRBJ2-2
clone size: many

CDR3 DNA: TGCGCCAGCAGCTTGAGGCCAGGAAACACTGAAGCTTTCTTT
CDR3 protein: CASSLRPGNTEAFF
D gene: -
V gene: TRBV5-1
J gene: TRBJ1-1
clone size: many

CDR3 DNA: TGCAGTGTCTACAGGGGGCCAGGCACTGAAGCTTTCTTT
CDR3 protein: CSVYRGPGTEAFF
D gene: TRBD1
V gene: TRBV20-1
J gene: TRBJ1-1
clone size: many

CDR3 DNA: TGTGCCATCAGTGATGAGGGGGACAGCACTAACTATGGCTACACCTTC
CDR3 protein: CAISDEGDSTNYGYTF
D gene: TRBD1
V gene: TRBV10-3
J gene: TRBJ1-2
clone size: many

CDR3 DNA: TGTGCCAGCAGCCCCCACCAGGGCTACGAGCAGTACTTC
CDR3 protein: CASSPHQGYEQYF
D gene: -
V gene: TRBV14
J gene: TRBJ2-7
clone size: many

CDR3 DNA: TGTGCCAGCAAGAGGACAGGCCGTGGCTATGGCTACACCTTC
CDR3 protein: CASKRTGRGYGYTF
D gene: TRBD1
V gene: TRBV6-2/TRBV6-3
J gene: TRBJ1-2
clone size: many

CDR3 DNA: TGCGCCAGCAGCTTGGCGACAGGGGTAAGGAAACTGTTTTTT
CDR3 protein: CASSLATGVRKLFF
D gene: TRBD1
V gene: TRBV5-1
J gene: TRBJ1-4
clone size: many

CDR3 DNA: TGCGCCAGCACCCCAGGGGGACTAGCGGGAAAAAGCACAGATACGCAGTATTTT
CDR3 protein: CASTPGGLAGKSTDTQYF
D gene: TRBD2
V gene: TRBV4-1
J gene: TRBJ2-3
clone size: few

CDR3 DNA: TGTGCCAGCAGCCAAGGCGGACTAGCAGTCAATGAGCAGTTCTTC
CDR3 protein: CASSQGGLAVNEQFF
D gene: TRBD2
V gene: TRBV4-2
J gene: TRBJ2-1
clone size: many

CDR3 DNA: TGTGCCAGCAGTGAGTTTGTCGGACTAGCGGGGGAAGAGACCCAGTACTTC
CDR3 protein: CASSEFVGLAGEETQYF
D gene: TRBD2
V gene: TRBV2
J gene: TRBJ2-5
clone size: -

CDR3 DNA: TGTGCCAGCAGTGAAACCGGTGGTGACACTGAAGCTTTCTTT
CDR3 protein: CASSETGGDTEAFF
D gene: -
V gene: TRBV2
J gene: TRBJ1-1
clone size: many

CDR3 DNA: TGCAGCGTTGAGGGGGGTAGCGGGAGTTTGTCCTACAATGAGCAGTTCTTC
CDR3 protein: CSVEGGSGSLSYNEQFF
D gene: TRBD2
V gene: TRBV29-1
J gene: TRBJ2-1
clone size: many

CDR3 DNA: TGTGCCAGCAGCCAAGGACAGGGAAGCTACGAGCAGTACTTC
CDR3 protein: CASSQGQGSYEQYF
D gene: TRBD1
V gene: TRBV4-2
J gene: TRBJ2-7
clone size: many

CDR3 DNA: TGTGCCAGCAGTTACTCAGGCGAGGGGAAAGAGACCCAGTACTTC
CDR3 protein: CASSYSGEGKETQYF
D gene: -
V gene: TRBV6-5
J gene: TRBJ2-5
clone size: few

CDR3 DNA: TGTGCCAGCAGTTACTCCAGACAGGGGGGTGAAGCTTTCTTT
CDR3 protein: CASSYSRQGGEAFF
D gene: TRBD1
V gene: TRBV6-5
J gene: TRBJ1-1
clone size: many

CDR3 DNA: TGTGCCAGCAGCCTCCGACGGACCTTTAGCGGCGGAATTCAGTACTTC
CDR3 protein: CASSLRRTFSGGIQYF
D gene: -
V gene: TRBV7-2
J gene: TRBJ2-4
clone size: many

CDR3 DNA: TGCGCCAGCAGCCAACACCCGGAGCCCCAAGAGACCCAGTACTTC
CDR3 protein: CASSQHPEPQETQYF
D gene: -
V gene: TRBV4-1
J gene: TRBJ2-5
clone size: -

CDR3 DNA: TGTGCCAGTAGTATCGGGACTAGCGGCTCGAACGAGCAGTACTTC
CDR3 protein: CASSIGTSGSNEQYF
D gene: TRBD2
V gene: TRBV19
J gene: TRBJ2-7
clone size: many

CDR3 DNA: TGTGCCAGCAGCTTAGAACTAGCGGGAGAGTCGGGTCTCGTGACCCAGTACTTC
CDR3 protein: CASSLELAGESGLVTQYF
D gene: TRBD2
V gene: TRBV7-8
J gene: TRBJ2-5
clone size: -

CDR3 DNA: TGTGCCATCAGTGGACAGGGAGAACGGAGACGAGACGGAATGGTCAACACCGGGGAGCTGTTTTTT
CDR3 protein: CAISGQGERRRDGMVNTGELFF
D gene: TRBD1
V gene: TRBV2
J gene: TRBJ2-2
clone size: -

CDR3 DNA: TGTGCCAGCAGCTATGAACCTACGAACACCGGGGAGCTGTTTTTT
CDR3 protein: CASSYEPTNTGELFF
D gene: -
V gene: TRBV9
J gene: TRBJ2-2
clone size: -

CDR3 DNA: TGTGCCAGCAGCTTCCTACAGATGCGGGTCAATGAGCAGTTCTTC
CDR3 protein: CASSFLQMRVNEQFF
D gene: -
V gene: TRBV7-8
J gene: TRBJ2-1
clone size: many

CDR3 DNA: TGTGCCAGCAGCTTAGGTTCGGCAGGGCTTCAAGAGACCCAGTACTTC
CDR3 protein: CASSLGSAGLQETQYF
D gene: -
V gene: TRBV11-2
J gene: TRBJ2-5
clone size: -

CDR3 DNA: TGTGCCATCGGTAGTAGCGGGACTGCCGAGCAGTTCTTC
CDR3 protein: CAIGSSGTAEQFF
D gene: TRBD2
V gene: TRBV10-3
J gene: TRBJ2-1
clone size: many